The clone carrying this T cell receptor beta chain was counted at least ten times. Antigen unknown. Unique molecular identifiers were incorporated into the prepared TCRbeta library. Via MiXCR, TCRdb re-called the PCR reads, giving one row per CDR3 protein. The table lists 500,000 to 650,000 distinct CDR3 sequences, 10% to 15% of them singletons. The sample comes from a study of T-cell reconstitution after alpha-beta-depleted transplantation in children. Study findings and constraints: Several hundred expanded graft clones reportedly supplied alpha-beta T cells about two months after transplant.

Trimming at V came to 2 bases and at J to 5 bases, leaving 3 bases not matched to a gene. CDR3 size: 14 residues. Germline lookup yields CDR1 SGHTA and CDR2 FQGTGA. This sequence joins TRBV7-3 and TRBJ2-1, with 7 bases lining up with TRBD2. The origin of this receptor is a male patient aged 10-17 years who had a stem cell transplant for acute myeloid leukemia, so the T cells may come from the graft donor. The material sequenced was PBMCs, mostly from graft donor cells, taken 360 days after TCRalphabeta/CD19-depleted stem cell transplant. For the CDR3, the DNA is TGTGCCAGCAGCTTAGCGGGAGCTAACAATGAGCAGTTCTTC. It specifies CASSLAGANNEQFF.